What follows are 27 T cell receptor beta chains derived from one specimen sequenced in a study of blood T cell repertoires in COVID-19. The protocol was immunoSEQ multiplex PCR, while the TCRdb copy is restricted to in-frame clones and leaves out a portion. The repertoire holds under 250,000 clones, with around nine tenths as singletons. Sequencing was performed on PBMCs or T cells enriched from blood (not recorded which). These receptors were obtained from a woman in her 30s who had been exposed to COVID-19.

V gene TRBV4-2 combines with J gene TRBJ1-2; perhaps TRBD1 as D (5 bases). V lost 0 bases and J 4 bases, leaving 21 bases between the germline ends. The CDR3 covers 18 residues. Germline CDR1 LGHNA, CDR2 YNFKEQ. CDR3: CASSQEGQGLGTGYGYTF. The CDR3 DNA reads TGTGCCAGCAGCCAAGAGGGCCAGGGATTGGGCACTGGCTATGGCTACACCTTC.

The chain couples TRBV7-9 to TRBJ1-6; 7 nucleotides match TRBD1. J gave up 10 bases and V 5 bases, and 11 bases lay outside the gene matches. Germline-derived CDR1 and CDR2 are SEHNR and FQNEAQ (reference sequence). The CDR3 is made up of 15 amino acids. For the CDR3, the DNA is TGTGCCAGCAGCGCCTCGGAGACAGGGAGCTCACCCCTCCACTTT. This sequence encodes CASSASETGSSPLHF.

The chain combines TRBV20-1 with TRBJ1-1; D not certain. The CDR3 consists of 11 residues. V was pared by 6 bases and J by 4 bases, with 9 bases between. Germline V gene lookup returns CDR1 DFQATT and CDR2 SNEGSKA (reference sequence). The CDR3 loop reads CSATSSTEAFF. Written as DNA, the CDR3 is TGCAGTGCCACTTCTAGCACTGAAGCTTTCTTT.

CDR3 sequence: CASREHQGTQPQHF. Written as DNA, the CDR3 is TGTGCCAGCAGGGAACATCAGGGAACTCAGCCCCAGCATTTT. This chain links TRBV2 with TRBJ1-5; TRBD1 might be the D (5 bases). Germline CDR1 reads SNHLY; CDR2 reads FYNNEI. V gave up 6 bases and J gave up 6 bases, with 15 bases separating them. This CDR3 spans 14 amino acids.

The chain recombines TRBV2 with TRBJ2-1; no firm D call. Trimming left V 6 bases short and J 7 bases short, with 10 bases between. The CDR3 covers 12 residues. In germline, CDR1 is SNHLY, CDR2 FYNNEI. CDR3 loop: CASRQSRNEQFF. The CDR3, as DNA: TGTGCCAGCAGGCAGAGCAGGAATGAGCAGTTCTTC.

This clone was picked up a small number of times. V is TRBV9 and J is TRBJ2-2, with 13 positions matching TRBD2. CDR3 length equals 20 residues. V was clipped by 0 bases and J by 3 bases; unmatched bases: 11. Germline loops: CDR1 SGDLS, CDR2 YYNGEE. CDR3 DNA: TGTGCCAGCAGCGTAGGCCCCCTCCTCGGACTAGCGGGAGACACCGGGGAGCTGTTTTTT. Encoded protein: CASSVGPLLGLAGDTGELFF.

This chain links TRBV28 with TRBJ2-3; D may be TRBD1 (5 bases). The germline CDR1 and CDR2 sequences are MDHEN and SYDVKM. CDR3 length: 16 residues. Deletions cut 1 base from V and 1 base from J, with 12 bases between. The CDR3 spells CASSLLDKFGTDTQYF. In DNA form, the CDR3 reads TGTGCCAGCAGTTTATTGGACAAGTTTGGCACAGATACGCAGTATTTT.

The genes are TRBV27 and TRBJ2-7; 10 bases match TRBD2. Per germline, CDR1 MNHEY and CDR2 SMNVEV (reference sequence). V shed 4 bases, J shed 2 bases, and the junction held 5 bases outside the gene matches. CDR3 length equals 15 residues. The CDR3 DNA reads TGTGCCAGCAGTTCCCGACTAGCGGGCGCCTACGAGCAGTACTTC. This translates into CASSSRLAGAYEQYF.

This chain links TRBV7-9 with TRBJ1-6; the D is unclear. V gave up 2 bases and J gave up 8 bases, with 13 bases separating them. CDR3 length: 15 residues. Germline V CDR1 and CDR2: SEHNR, FQNEAQ (reference sequence). This chain's CDR3 is CASSLPRFRHSPLHF. The CDR3 DNA reads as TGTGCCAGCAGCTTACCGAGGTTCCGGCATTCACCCCTCCACTTT.

CDR3 DNA sequence: TGCGCCAGCAGCCAAGTTAGGGCAGGGTCCTACGAGCAGTACTTC. Protein sequence: CASSQVRAGSYEQYF. The rearrangement uses TRBV4-1 and TRBJ2-7, with D possibly being TRBD1 (5 bases). The CDR3 spans 15 residues. V lost 1 base to trimming and J lost 1 base, with 11 bases between them. Per germline, CDR1 MGHRA and CDR2 YSYEKL.

This clone was picked up one time. The chain employs TRBV18 and TRBJ2-5; no definite D call. With 3 bases removed from V and 0 bases from J, the gap between germline ends came to 14 bases. The length of the CDR3 is 16 residues. Germline CDR1 is KGHSH and CDR2 is LQKENI. The CDR3 DNA reads TGTGCCAGCTCACCTCAGACAAAACAGTACCAAGAGACCCAGTACTTC. Translated: CASSPQTKQYQETQYF.

V gene TRBV15 combines with J gene TRBJ2-5; possibly TRBD1 for D (6 bases). CDR1 LNHNV and CDR2 YYDKDF come from the germline V gene (reference sequence). V shed 3 bases and J shed 3 bases, with 14 bases lying between them. The CDR3 contains 15 residues. The CDR3 coding sequence is TGTGCCACCAGCAGGGAAGGGTACAGGGAAGAGACCCAGTACTTC. Its protein is CATSREGYREETQYF. Full variable domain (remainder filled in from reference TRBV15 and TRBJ2-5): DAMVIQNPRYQVTQFGKPVTLSCSQTLNHNVMYWYQQKSSQAPKLLFHYYDKDFNNEADTPDNFQSRRPNTSFCFLDIRSPGLGDTAMYLCATSREGYREETQYFGPGTRLLVL.

The rearrangement uses TRBV30 and TRBJ1-6; TRBD1 might be the D (5 bases). The CDR3 length is 12 residues. V lost 2 bases and J 10 bases, leaving 9 bases between the germline ends. Germline CDR1 and CDR2: GTSNPN and SVGIG (reference sequence). CDR3 region: CAWSPRESPLHF. CDR3 sequence (DNA): TGTGCCTGGAGTCCCAGGGAATCACCCCTCCACTTT.

The chain is built from TRBV7-9 and TRBJ2-1; 11 bases agree with TRBD2. V was clipped by 1 base and J by 4 bases; unmatched bases: 9. The CDR3 length is 18 residues. Germline V gene data show CDR1 as SEHNR and CDR2 as FQNEAQ (reference sequence). The CDR3 loop is CASSLVASGRKRYNEQFF. The CDR3 region has the DNA TGTGCCAGCAGCTTAGTTGCTAGCGGGAGGAAGAGGTACAATGAGCAGTTCTTC.

This sequence joins TRBV28 and TRBJ2-7; 9 nucleotides agree with TRBD2. This CDR3 spans 14 amino acids. The germline CDR1 and CDR2 sequences are MDHEN and SYDVKM. J was trimmed by 4 bases and V by 6 bases; bases with no gene match: 7. The CDR3 bases are TGTGCCAGCAGCCAGGGGAGCGGGGGGTACGAGCAGTACTTC. Protein product: CASSQGSGGYEQYF.

V is TRBV10-3 and J is TRBJ2-2, with a possible D match to TRBD1 (5 bases). V was clipped by 4 bases and J by 9 bases, with 9 bases between them. CDR3 size: 12 residues. Germline CDR1 and CDR2: ENHRY and SYGVKD. The DNA for the CDR3 is TGTGCCATCAGTGGGGGCGGAAGGGAGCTGTTTTTT. This translates into CAISGGGRELFF.

The CDR3 bases are TGTGCCAGCAGTTTATTGGGGGGGAACACCGGGGAGCTGTTTTTT. Its protein product is CASSLLGGNTGELFF. This chain links TRBV27 with TRBJ2-2; D is possibly TRBD2 (6 bases). CDR1 and CDR2 from the germline V gene are MNHEY and SMNVEV (reference sequence). Between the trimmed V and J ends, which lost 1 base and 1 base, there was a span of 7 bases. The CDR3 length is 15 residues.

The rearrangement links TRBV4-1 to TRBJ2-6; D is possibly TRBD1 (5 bases). Germline loops: CDR1 MGHRA, CDR2 YSYEKL. CDR3 length equals 17 residues. Trimming removed 3 bases at V and 0 bases at J, with 12 bases between. The CDR3 DNA is TGCGCCAGCAGCCAGCCAGGGCCACACTCTGGGGCCAACGTCCTGACTTTC. Encoded protein: CASSQPGPHSGANVLTF.

The gene calls are TRBV5-6 and TRBJ1-1; D is possibly TRBD1 (6 bases). The CDR3 has 16 amino acids. Germline V CDR1 and CDR2: SGHDT, YYEEEE. Trimming cost V 4 bases and J 1 base, with 17 bases left between them. The CDR3 region has the DNA TGTGCCAGCAGCATACAGGGAGCTAGTAGGAACACTGAAGCTTTCTTT. Encoded protein: CASSIQGASRNTEAFF.

This clone has just a few counts. CDR3 protein: CASSPGGAGGYTF. DNA of the CDR3: TGTGCCAGCAGCCCAGGGGGCGCAGGTGGCTACACCTTC. The V call is TRBV3-1 (or the pseudogene TRBV3-2), the J call TRBJ1-2; 8 bases agree with TRBD1. Germline loops: CDR1 LGHDT, CDR2 YNNKEL (reference sequence). V lost 4 bases to trimming and J lost 7 bases; unmatched junction nucleotides: 5. The CDR3 consists of 13 residues.

The chain employs TRBV5-1 and TRBJ2-3, with D unclear. Germline values: CDR1 SGHRS, CDR2 YFSETQ. This CDR3 spans 14 amino acids. Deletions cut 0 bases from V and 3 bases from J, with 8 bases between. As DNA, the CDR3 is TGCGCCAGCAGCTTGGAACGTCTAACAGATACGCAGTATTTT. It yields the protein CASSLERLTDTQYF.

This chain uses TRBV3-1 (or the pseudogene TRBV3-2) with TRBJ2-3, with 11 bases identical to TRBD2. The CDR3 is 13 amino acids. Germline V gene data show CDR1 as LGHDT and CDR2 as YNNKEL (reference sequence). Trimming at V came to 1 base and at J to 14 bases, leaving 5 bases not matched to a gene. CDR3 sequence (DNA): TGTGCCAGCAGCCAAGCACTAGCGGGAGTGAGGTATTTT. Its translation: CASSQALAGVRYF.

The chain recombines TRBV3-1 (or the pseudogene TRBV3-2) with TRBJ2-2, with 9 bases matching TRBD2. Germline CDR1 LGHDT, CDR2 YNNKEL (reference sequence). V was pared by 7 bases and J by 4 bases, with 10 bases of the junction left unmatched. The CDR3 has 16 residues. CDR3 DNA sequence: TGTGCCAGCACACGTTCGGGACTAGCTACCACCGGGGAGCTGTTTTTT. Its translation is CASTRSGLATTGELFF.

The chain recombines TRBV28 with TRBJ2-1, with 8 nucleotides matching TRBD1. The V gene's germline CDR1 is MDHEN and CDR2 SYDVKM. Trimming at V came to 6 bases and at J to 7 bases, leaving 5 bases not matched to a gene. The CDR3 extends over 13 amino acids. The CDR3 here is CASRRQGWNEQFF. The CDR3 nucleotides are TGTGCCAGCAGAAGACAGGGGTGGAATGAGCAGTTCTTC. The variable domain in full, with the rest retrieved from reference TRBV28 and TRBJ2-1, is DVKVTQSSRYLVKRTGEKVFLECVQDMDHENMFWYRQDPGLGLRLIYFSYDVKMKEKGDIPEGYSVSREKKERFSLILESASTNQTSMYLCASRRQGWNEQFFGPGTRLTVL.

V usage is TRBV7-6 and J usage is TRBJ2-6, with D possibly being TRBD1 (5 bases). Germline values: CDR1 SGHVS, CDR2 FNYEAQ. The V gene lost 5 bases and the J gene lost 1 base, with 9 bases spanning the gap. CDR3 length: 15 amino acids. Here the CDR3 DNA reads TGTGCCAGCAGCAACCCAGGGTCTGGGGCCAACGTCCTGACTTTC. This encodes CASSNPGSGANVLTF.

CDR3 protein: CASSVGGYQETQYF. The CDR3 DNA sequence: TGTGCCAGCAGCGTCGGGGGGTACCAAGAGACCCAGTACTTC. V is TRBV9 and J is TRBJ2-5; 7 nucleotides line up with TRBD2. Germline V gene data show CDR1 as SGDLS and CDR2 as YYNGEE. Losses at the gene ends were 2 bases for V and 0 bases for J; bases not matched to a gene: 1. The CDR3 covers 14 residues.

V and J are TRBV7-2 and TRBJ2-5, with D perhaps TRBD2 (6 bases). Germline CDR1 SGHTA, CDR2 FQGNSA. V lost 0 bases and J lost 9, with 8 bases in between. The CDR3 has 12 amino acids. CDR3 region: CASSLAAGSQYF. Written as DNA, the CDR3 is TGTGCCAGCAGCTTAGCGGCGGGGTCCCAGTACTTC.